These 3 T cell receptor beta chains were all obtained from the same sample, sequenced in a study of T-cell memory formation after mild COVID-19. Each CDR3 protein gets one entry after TCRdb re-called the 5' RACE reads with MiXCR. The sample records a few hundred thousand distinct CDR3 sequences, roughly 17% being singletons. What was sequenced was PBMCs or a T cell subset sorted from them (not recorded which). These receptors were collected from a young man who had mild COVID-19 (a few samples of this study predate the infection). Cell type and time point are not known.

There are a few counts of this clonotype. The chain recombines TRBV6-2 or TRBV6-3 with TRBJ2-7, with TRBD1 matching 8 bases. The CDR3 contains 14 residues. Germline V gene sequence: CDR1 MNHEY, CDR2 SVGEGT. J gave up 7 bases and V 6 bases, and 11 bases lay outside the gene matches. CDR3 DNA: TGTGCCAGCAGCCTAACAGGGGGTCTGATGGAGCAGTACTTC. Protein product: CASSLTGGLMEQYF.

This rearrangement joins TRBV4-2 to TRBJ1-5; D gene uncertain. V was shortened by 3 bases and J by 3 bases, with 12 bases between the two germline ends. Looked up from germline, CDR1 is LGHNA and CDR2 is YNFKEQ. There are 15 residues in the CDR3. The CDR3 sequence: CASSQDRAANQPQHF. In DNA form, the CDR3 reads TGTGCCAGCAGCCAGGACCGGGCCGCCAATCAGCCCCAGCATTTT.

The rearrangement joins TRBV2 to TRBJ1-5; the D is unclear. The germline V and J ends were trimmed by 6 bases and 12 bases, with 15 bases remaining between them. The V gene's germline CDR1 is SNHLY and CDR2 FYNNEI. The CDR3 covers 12 residues. The CDR3 protein is CASSLAGQNQHF. CDR3 sequence (DNA): TGTGCCAGCAGCCTGGCGGGTCAAAACCAGCATTTT.